There are a few counts of the clone carrying this TCR beta chain. Its antigen is still unknown. These data come from a study of post-analysis software for immune sequencing data. Study-wide background: Multiple sclerosis in the patients followed relapsing-remitting, secondary progressive and progressive-relapsing courses. Overall study findings and caveats: Included in a set of roughly five TRBV segments more frequent in patients than controls were TRBV5-6, TRBV5-1 and TRBV20-1. Significantly lower normalized Chao1 diversity was found in patients with multiple sclerosis relative to controls. When the samples were clustered directly with F measure, those that had been prepared in the same batch showed strong co-clustering.

V lost 2 bases and J lost 2, with 17 bases in between. Per germline, CDR1 SGHDT and CDR2 YYEEEE. This CDR3 region has 16 residues. Built from TCR beta cDNA, the libraries had unique molecular identifiers in them. It was from approximately 0.91 to 9.4 million T cells that some 500,000 cDNA molecules came. TCRdb used MiXCR to reprocess the PCR reads, holding one entry per CDR3 protein. The table shows roughly 600,000 distinct CDR3 sequences, with roughly 45% occurring only once. This chain connects TRBV5-6 to TRBJ2-7; D tentatively reads TRBD1 or TRBD2 (5 bases each). Sequencing was carried out using blood. This receptor was identified in a girl aged 10 to 17 with multiple sclerosis. DNA for the CDR3: TGTGCCAGCAGCTTTGGTTGGGGGACGACACCCTACGAGCAGTACTTC. Translating gives CASSFGWGTTPYEQYF.